This T cell receptor (beta chain) was observed in a study of T cell responses to AZD1222 COVID-19 vaccine. Study findings and constraints: At baseline, just five to seven AZD1222 recipients tested seropositive. Repertoires were obtained solely post-peak T cell response. Donor demographics were predominantly white British with a female majority; clonal diversity may be underestimated. The breadth and depth of Spike-specific TCRs increased once two AZD1222 doses had been given.

Clones were sequenced by immunoSEQ multiplex PCR, and TCRdb holds only the in-frame ones, with some missing. The sample shows about 70,000 clones, about 83% of them seen only once. The germline V gene encodes CDR1 LNHDA and CDR2 SQIVND (reference sequence). V shed 9 bases and J 5 bases; nucleotides not matched to a gene: 19. The CDR3 covers 17 residues. On this clone itself: Its specificity is unknown.

This rearrangement joins TRBV19 to TRBJ1-3; 7 bases map to TRBD1. The sequencing used peripheral blood, collected 28 days after the second AZD1222 dose. The receptor was derived from an adult who received the AZD1222 COVID-19 vaccine. DNA of the CDR3: TGTGCCAGCTCCCATGAGGGCCGACAGGGAGTGAGAAACACCATATATTTT. Encoded protein: CASSHEGRQGVRNTIYF. Complete variable domain (other parts from reference TRBV19 and TRBJ1-3): DGGITQSPKYLFRKEGQNVTLSCEQNLNHDAMYWYRQDPGQGLRLIYYSQIVNDFQKGDIAEGYSVSREKKESFPLTVTSAQKNPTAFYLCASSHEGRQGVRNTIYFGEGSWLTVV.